This entry describes one T cell receptor (beta chain). Its antigen is still unknown. This sample was included in a study of cytomegalovirus exposure and HLA in healthy donors. General study findings and limits: For most subjects, TCR beta sequences were reported to predict HLA-A and HLA-B alleles with accuracy. Fewer N-insertions than the 666-donor mean were reportedly shown by an Asian-associated ancestry cluster in a later analysis. Reportedly, diagnosis of cytomegalovirus status by the classifier showed high specificity and sensitivity.

These donors, healthy bone marrow donors, were studied. Primers included in the PCR were 60 Vbeta and 13 Jbeta primers. The repertoire was sequenced with immunoSEQ multiplex PCR; TCRdb's copy has only in-frame clones and lacks some. In the table there are around 150,000 clones, over 60% of which are singletons. Per the germline V gene, CDR1 is GTSNPN and CDR2 is SVGIG (reference sequence). The CDR3 extends over 13 amino acids. V lost 5 bases, J lost 5 bases, and 5 bases stayed unmatched. The sample was PBMCs. The rearrangement joins TRBV30 to TRBJ2-1; 8 bases are a match to TRBD2. This TCR came from a man aged 40-49 years in good health and CMV-seronegative. CDR3 bases: TGTGCCTGGGACGGAGCGGGAGACAATGAGCAGTTCTTC. It is translated as CAWDGAGDNEQFF.